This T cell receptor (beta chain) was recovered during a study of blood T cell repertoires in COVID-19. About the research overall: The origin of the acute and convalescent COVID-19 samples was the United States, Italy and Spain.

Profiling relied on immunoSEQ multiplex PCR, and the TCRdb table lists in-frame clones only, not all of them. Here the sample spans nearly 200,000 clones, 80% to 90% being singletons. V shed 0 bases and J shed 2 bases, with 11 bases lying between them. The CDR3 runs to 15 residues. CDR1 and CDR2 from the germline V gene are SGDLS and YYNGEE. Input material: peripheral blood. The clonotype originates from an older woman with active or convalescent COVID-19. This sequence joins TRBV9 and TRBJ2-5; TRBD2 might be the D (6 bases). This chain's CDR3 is CASSVGGGYQETQYF. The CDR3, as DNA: TGTGCCAGCAGCGTAGGAGGAGGGTATCAAGAGACCCAGTACTTC.